Below, 18 T cell receptor beta chains from the same sample are listed, as sequenced in a study of shared clonotypes between healthy human individuals. Generated by immunoSEQ multiplex PCR, the TCRdb table keeps only in-frame clones and is missing some. The sample consists of about 1 million clones, 65% to 75% of them appearing once. The sample consisted of memory CD4+ T cells sorted from blood. Stated subset: CD45RA-negative fraction. These receptors were collected from a man aged 18 to 29 in good health.

V gene TRBV19 combines with J gene TRBJ1-5; D not resolved. The CDR3 totals 15 residues. V lost 5 bases, J lost 5 bases, and 16 bases lay in between. The V gene's germline CDR1 is LNHDA and CDR2 SQIVND (reference sequence). DNA of the CDR3: TGTGCCAGTAGTCTAATAGGGAGCCGTGATCAGCCCCAGCATTTT. Its protein product is CASSLIGSRDQPQHF.

The chain couples TRBV27 to TRBJ1-4; D unresolved. V was trimmed by 2 bases and J by 6 bases, leaving 7 bases between them. This CDR3 is 13 amino acids long. Per the germline V gene, CDR1 is MNHEY and CDR2 is SMNVEV (reference sequence). CDR3 nucleotides: TGTGCCAGCAGTTTAAGCCGAGATGAAAAACTGTTTTTT. As protein: CASSLSRDEKLFF.

V gene TRBV30 combines with J gene TRBJ2-2, with TRBD1 matching over 8 bases. Germline V gene sequence: CDR1 GTSNPN, CDR2 SVGIG (reference sequence). V shed 1 base, J shed 0 bases, and the junction held 1 base outside the gene matches. This CDR3 is built from 15 residues. CDR3: CAWSADRANTGELFF. CDR3 DNA sequence: TGTGCCTGGAGTGCGGACAGGGCGAACACCGGGGAGCTGTTTTTT.

This sequence joins TRBV29-1 and TRBJ2-3, with TRBD2 matching over 9 bases. Trimming cost V 6 bases and J 5 bases; bases outside gene matches: 3. Germline CDR1 is SQVTM and CDR2 is ANQGSEA. The CDR3 sequence is 12 residues long. The CDR3 DNA follows: TGCAGCGTGGGACTAGCCGGAGATACGCAGTATTTT. Translation gives CSVGLAGDTQYF.

This clone was found once. For the CDR3, the DNA is TGTGCCAGCAGCCGCGGGGGGGCAGGCACCGGGGAGCTGTTTTTT. This sequence encodes CASSRGGAGTGELFF. The chain carries TRBV7-2 and TRBJ2-2, with 9 bases lining up with TRBD2. Germline V gene data show CDR1 as SGHTA and CDR2 as FQGNSA. The V gene end was trimmed by 5 bases and the J gene end by 4 bases; junction bases not matched to a gene: 5. The CDR3 totals 15 residues.

The rearrangement uses TRBV14 and TRBJ2-1; D call uncertain. Trimming cost V 0 bases and J 4 bases, with 4 bases left between them. CDR1 SGHDN and CDR2 FVKESK come from the germline V gene. This CDR3 has 13 residues. Here the CDR3 reads CASSQEAYNEQFF. CDR3 nucleotide sequence: TGTGCCAGCAGCCAAGAAGCTTACAATGAGCAGTTCTTC.

The chain has TRBV9 and TRBJ1-6, with TRBD1 identical over 7 bases. This CDR3 comprises 14 residues. After removal of 3 bases from V and 6 bases from J, the junction contained 3 bases not matched to a gene. Per germline, CDR1 SGDLS and CDR2 YYNGEE. CDR3 bases: TGTGCCAGCAGCGCGACAGGGATTAATTCACCCCTCCACTTT. Its protein product is CASSATGINSPLHF.

In its sample, this clone was seen once. This chain uses TRBV30 with TRBJ1-6; the match to TRBD1 covers 7 bases. The V gene's germline CDR1 is GTSNPN and CDR2 SVGIG (reference sequence). The V gene end was trimmed by 0 bases and the J gene end by 6 bases; junction bases not matched to a gene: 5. The CDR3 is 15 amino acids. This CDR3 reads CAWSVLDRINSPLHF. In DNA, the CDR3 is TGTGCCTGGAGTGTACTGGACAGGATTAATTCACCCCTCCACTTT.

This clone was picked up many times. The chain employs TRBV18 and TRBJ2-7; tentatively, D is TRBD2 (6 bases). The V gene lost 0 bases and the J gene lost 3 bases, with 12 bases spanning the gap. Germline V lookup: CDR1 KGHSH, CDR2 LQKENI. The length of the CDR3 is 15 residues. The CDR3 here is CASSPPGLGNYEQYF. CDR3 in DNA: TGTGCCAGCTCACCACCGGGACTCGGGAACTACGAGCAGTACTTC.

The V call is TRBV6-5, the J call TRBJ1-1; TRBD1 matches at 10 bases. Germline V gene data show CDR1 as MNHEY and CDR2 as SVGAGI. V trimming: 2 bases; J trimming: 7 bases; junction bases outside the gene matches: 4. The CDR3 loop spans 14 amino acids. CDR3 sequence: CASSYGGQGLEAFF. CDR3 DNA: TGTGCCAGCAGTTACGGGGGACAGGGGCTTGAAGCTTTCTTT.

The chain is built from TRBV5-5 and TRBJ2-5; D is unresolved. Germline V gene sequence: CDR1 SGHKS, CDR2 YYEKEE (reference sequence). Trimming left V 5 bases short and J 4 bases short, with 9 bases between. The CDR3 loop spans 12 amino acids. CDR3 region: CASRRAGETQYF. The CDR3 nucleotides read TGTGCCAGCAGAAGGGCCGGAGAGACCCAGTACTTC.

Points on this clone: Other DNA sequences in this specimen translate into the identical CDR3. This chain links TRBV25-1 with TRBJ2-1, with 9 bases matching TRBD2. Germline-derived CDR1 and CDR2 are MGHDK and SYGVNS. The length of the CDR3 is 15 residues. Unmatched junction bases numbered 6, after V lost 2 bases and J lost 7 bases. DNA of the CDR3: TGTGCCAGCAGTGAACGCGGGAGGGCTGGGAATGAGCAGTTCTTC. It is translated as CASSERGRAGNEQFF.

This clone turned up a few times. The V and J genes are TRBV10-3 and TRBJ1-1; D is uncertain. The V gene's germline CDR1 is ENHRY and CDR2 SYGVKD. The CDR3 totals 13 residues. The germline V and J ends were trimmed by 7 bases and 0 bases, with 9 bases remaining between them. The CDR3: CAIMEALNTEAFF. The CDR3 nucleotides are TGTGCCATCATGGAGGCCTTGAACACTGAAGCTTTCTTT.

CDR3 residues: CAISEPRGDRAIKSSYNSPLHF. CDR3 nucleotides: TGTGCCATCAGTGAGCCGCGGGGAGACAGGGCCATCAAGAGCTCCTATAATTCACCCCTCCACTTT. The rearrangement uses TRBV10-3 and TRBJ1-6, with 7 bases identical to TRBD1. J lost 0 bases, V lost 2 bases, and 19 bases had no gene match. In germline, CDR1 is ENHRY, CDR2 SYGVKD. The CDR3 loop spans 22 amino acids.

V and J are TRBV2 and TRBJ2-5, with no clear D. Germline CDR1 reads SNHLY; CDR2 reads FYNNEI. The CDR3 loop spans 11 amino acids. The V and J ends lost 7 bases and 12 bases respectively, with 15 bases between them. CDR3 residues: CASKTGSAKYF. CDR3 bases: TGTGCCAGCAAAACCGGGTCCGCAAAGTACTTC.

This chain connects TRBV5-1 to TRBJ1-4, with D possibly matching TRBD1 (5 bases). Germline V gene data show CDR1 as SGHRS and CDR2 as YFSETQ. CDR3 length: 14 amino acids. The ends were cut back, 4 bases at V and 4 bases at J, with 11 bases in the middle. CDR3 nucleotides: TGCGCCAGCAGCCCGAGAGGGGATAATGAAAAACTGTTTTTT. The encoded protein is CASSPRGDNEKLFF.

The J gene is TRBJ1-4, the V gene TRBV14; 7 bases fit TRBD1. Trimming took 1 base from V and 3 from J; bases not matched to a gene: 5. Germline V lookup: CDR1 SGHDN, CDR2 FVKESK. This CDR3 spans 16 amino acids. CDR3 sequence: CASSQAWTGPNEKLFF. For the CDR3, the DNA is TGTGCCAGCAGCCAAGCGTGGACAGGCCCTAATGAAAAACTGTTTTTT. Complete variable domain (other parts from reference TRBV14 and TRBJ1-4): EAGVTQFPSHSVIEKGQTVTLRCDPISGHDNLYWYRRVMGKEIKFLLHFVKESKQDESGMPNNRFLAERTGGTYSTLKVQPAELEDSGVYFCASSQAWTGPNEKLFFGSGTQLSVL.

The chain is built from TRBV6-1 and TRBJ1-4; a possible D gene is TRBD1 (5 bases). This CDR3 contains 15 residues. Germline V gene data show CDR1 as MNHNS and CDR2 as SASEGT. The germline V and J ends were trimmed by 4 bases and 8 bases, with 17 bases remaining between them. This CDR3 reads CASSVLGTTWEKLFF. DNA of the CDR3: TGTGCCAGCAGTGTTTTGGGGACGACGTGGGAAAAACTGTTTTTT.